The rows below give T cell receptor beta chains drawn from one sample of a study of T cell clonotyping in hematopoietic cell transplantation. Data came from immunoSEQ multiplex PCR; TCRdb stores just in-frame clones and leaves some out. The repertoire consists of around 7,400 clones, with approximately 96% occurring once and the leading ten covering more than 0.4%. The sequenced sample was PBMCs, obtained 30 days after allogeneic stem cell transplant. These receptors were taken from a male patient between 40 and 49 years old who had an allogeneic stem cell transplant from a related donor, so the T cells may come from the graft donor. Some clones in this sample may be carry-over from other donors' samples. Both conserved end residues are part of each CDR3. Fields, in order: J gene, D gene, V gene, clone size, CDR3 protein, CDR3 DNA. The D gene is left open where the match is weak. Size is omitted from some rows. Given values are once, few, many or a class for expanded clones.

TRBJ1-2	.	TRBV30	.	CAWSYRADLYGYTF	TGTGCCTGGAGTTACAGGGCCGACCTCTATGGCTACACCTTC
TRBJ1-6	.	TRBV10-3	.	CAIRVGMGNSPLHF	TGTGCCATCAGAGTGGGGATGGGGAATTCACCCCTCCACTTT
TRBJ1-6	TRBD1	TRBV23-1	few	CASSLRQGYNSPLHF	TGCGCCAGCAGCCTAAGACAGGGTTATAATTCACCCCTCCACTTT
TRBJ2-5	TRBD2	TRBV7-8	.	CASSSGLAGGYF	TGTGCCAGCAGCTCGGGACTAGCGGGGGGGTACTTC
TRBJ2-2	.	TRBV7-9	.	CASSFGELFF	TGTGCCAGCAGCTTCGGGGAGCTGTTTTTT
TRBJ1-1	.	TRBV28	.	CASSNQVGTEAFF	TGTGCCAGCAGCAACCAGGTGGGCACTGAAGCTTTCTTT
TRBJ2-1	TRBD1	TRBV5-1	.	CASSLGQGAYNEQFF	TGCGCCAGCAGCCTGGGACAGGGGGCCTACAATGAGCAGTTCTTC
TRBJ2-5	.	TRBV5-6	.	CASSLFGTDEETQYF	TGTGCCAGCAGCTTGTTCGGGACGGACGAAGAGACCCAGTACTTC
TRBJ1-5	TRBD1	TRBV30	.	CAWSDGTGGLAQHF	TGTGCCTGGAGTGACGGGACAGGGGGGTTGGCCCAGCATTTT
TRBJ1-2	.	TRBV10-1	.	CASSDRSLGYGYTF	TGCGCCAGCAGTGATCGTTCACTAGGCTATGGCTACACCTTC
TRBJ2-5	.	TRBV13	.	CASSMTDQETQYF	TGTGCCAGCAGCATGACCGACCAAGAGACCCAGTACTTC
TRBJ1-1	.	TRBV9	.	CASSASPNTEAFF	TGTGCCAGCAGCGCTAGCCCGAACACTGAAGCTTTCTTT
TRBJ2-1	TRBD2	TRBV4-1	once	CASSRDAGGQQFF	TGCGCCAGCAGCCGAGACGCGGGGGGTCAGCAGTTCTTC
TRBJ2-1	.	TRBV30	.	CAWSVGRGTSYNEQFF	TGTGCCTGGAGTGTAGGACGAGGGACCTCCTACAATGAGCAGTTCTTC
TRBJ1-1	.	TRBV30	.	CAWNRGLNTEAFF	TGTGCCTGGAATCGGGGGCTGAACACTGAAGCTTTCTTT
TRBJ1-1	.	TRBV10-3	.	CAISDPGLNTEAFF	TGTGCCATCAGTGATCCGGGATTGAACACTGAAGCTTTCTTT
TRBJ2-5	.	TRBV28	.	CASSQGQKTQYF	TGTGCCAGCTCGCAGGGTCAGAAGACCCAGTACTTC
TRBJ2-7	TRBD2	TRBV30	.	CASGGLAHF	TGTGCCTCGGGGGGACTCGCTCACTTC
TRBJ2-3	.	TRBV5-1	.	CASSLGGSRGGRTDTQYF	TGCGCCAGCAGCTTGGGGGGCTCGAGGGGGGGACGAACAGATACGCAGTATTTT
TRBJ2-1	TRBD2	TRBV4-3	.	CASSPRDSGGYEQFF	TGCGCCAGCAGCCCGCGGGATAGCGGGGGATATGAGCAGTTCTTC
TRBJ2-7	.	TRBV10-3	.	CAISESSVQYF	TGTGCCATCAGTGAGTCTTCAGTGCAGTACTTC
TRBJ1-6	.	TRBV15	once	CATTTPEGSPLHF	TGTGCCACCACGACCCCTGAGGGTTCACCCCTCCACTTT
TRBJ2-2	TRBD2	TRBV9	.	CASSDLKGLAGGANTGELFF	TGTGCCAGCAGTGACTTAAAGGGGCTAGCGGGGGGTGCGAACACCGGGGAGCTGTTTTTT
TRBJ1-2	TRBD1	TRBV27	.	CASSSLSGTGFYGYTF	TGTGCCAGCAGTTCCCTCTCCGGGACAGGGTTTTATGGCTACACCTTC
TRBJ1-2	TRBD1	TRBV10-3	.	CAISTGGGESGYTF	TGTGCCATCAGCACAGGGGGCGGCGAGAGTGGCTACACCTTC
TRBJ1-2	.	TRBV19	.	CASSTDTSPYYGYTF	TGTGCCAGTAGTACGGACACTTCACCATACTATGGCTACACCTTC
TRBJ1-5	.	TRBV6-9	.	CASSYNRVITGPESAQHF	TGTGCCAGCAGTTATAATCGGGTTATCACCGGGCCAGAATCAGCCCAGCATTTT
TRBJ2-3	TRBD2	TRBV4-2	.	CASSAAGWADTQYF	TGTGCCAGCAGTGCAGCGGGGTGGGCAGATACGCAGTATTTT
TRBJ2-2	.	TRBV6-1	.	CASSENMRGGELFF	TGTGCCAGCAGTGAAAACATGAGGGGAGGGGAGCTGTTTTTT
TRBJ2-7	TRBD2	TRBV30	.	CAWSREVYEQYF	TGTGCCTGGAGTCGGGAGGTATACGAGCAGTACTTC
TRBJ1-4	.	TRBV14	.	CASSPPGAGLGKLFF	TGTGCCAGCAGCCCCCCAGGGGCAGGGCTGGGGAAACTGTTTTTT
TRBJ1-2	.	TRBV28	few	CASRTSGNYGYTF	TGTGCCAGCAGGACCTCGGGGAACTATGGCTACACCTTC
TRBJ1-1	TRBD1	TRBV2	once	CASSLDRTDTEAFF	TGTGCCAGCAGTCTGGACAGGACGGACACTGAAGCTTTCTTT
TRBJ2-7	TRBD1	TRBV4-2	.	CASSHQTGDYEQYF	TGTGCCAGCAGCCACCAGACAGGGGACTACGAGCAGTACTTC
TRBJ2-1	TRBD1	TRBV5-1	.	CASSKGQEYNEQFF	TGCGCCAGCAGCAAGGGACAGGAGTACAATGAGCAGTTCTTC
TRBJ2-5	.	TRBV30	.	CAWKPGRRIDQETQYF	TGTGCCTGGAAACCAGGGCGGAGGATCGACCAAGAGACCCAGTACTTC
TRBJ2-7	.	TRBV19	.	CASSIFDRTHPTYEQYF	TGTGCCAGTAGTATATTCGACAGGACACACCCAACCTACGAGCAGTACTTC
TRBJ2-2	TRBD1	TRBV19	.	CASSPDRTGELFF	TGTGCCAGTAGTCCGGACAGGACCGGGGAGCTGTTTTTT
TRBJ2-2	.	TRBV11-2	.	CASSLQTGTLFF	TGTGCCAGCAGCCTACAGACAGGTACCCTGTTTTTT
TRBJ2-1	TRBD1	TRBV6-6	.	CASSYPGRGSYNEQFF	TGTGCCAGCAGTTACCCGGGCAGGGGGTCTTACAATGAGCAGTTCTTC
TRBJ1-5	TRBD1	TRBV2	once	CASSDDTGGNQPQHF	TGTGCCAGCAGTGATGATACAGGGGGGAATCAGCCCCAGCATTTT
TRBJ2-7	TRBD2	TRBV11-1	.	CASSFRRGGEQYF	TGTGCCAGCAGCTTCAGGCGCGGGGGCGAGCAGTACTTC
TRBJ2-2	.	TRBV5-4	.	CASSFKNTGELFF	TGTGCCAGCAGCTTTAAGAACACCGGGGAGCTGTTTTTT
TRBJ2-7	.	TRBV6-5	.	CASSSGLGSYEQYF	TGTGCCAGCTCCAGCGGTTTGGGGTCCTACGAGCAGTACTTC
TRBJ1-2	.	TRBV7-8	.	CASSLVRRDPNYGYTF	TGTGCCAGCAGCTTAGTAAGAAGGGATCCCAACTATGGCTACACCTTC
TRBJ2-7	.	TRBV30	once	CAWSPDTSYEQYF	TGTGCCTGGAGTCCTGACACCTCCTACGAGCAGTACTTC
TRBJ1-5	.	TRBV2	.	CASKRQEYSNQPQHF	TGTGCCAGCAAACGACAGGAATATAGCAATCAGCCCCAGCATTTT
TRBJ2-2	.	TRBV2	.	CASSERGGPGELFF	TGTGCCAGCAGTGAAAGGGGGGGCCCCGGGGAGCTGTTTTTT
TRBJ1-2	TRBD1	TRBV28	.	CASRRQGGGYGYTF	TGTGCCAGCAGGCGACAGGGAGGAGGCTATGGCTACACCTTC
TRBJ1-1	.	TRBV2	.	CASRANSYTEAFF	TGTGCCAGCAGGGCCAATTCTTACACTGAAGCTTTCTTT
TRBJ1-3	.	TRBV9	.	CASSVAGSGNTIYF	TGTGCCAGCAGCGTAGCCGGGTCTGGAAACACCATATATTTT
TRBJ1-4	.	TRBV5-1	.	CASSLRTGPQREKLFF	TGCGCCAGCAGCTTGAGGACCGGGCCCCAGAGAGAAAAACTGTTTTTT
TRBJ1-3	TRBD1	TRBV29-1	.	CSVGQGVGNTIYF	TGCAGCGTGGGACAGGGGGTGGGAAACACCATATATTTT
TRBJ1-1	.	TRBV30	.	CAWTPERMGAFGAFF	TGTGCCTGGACCCCCGAGCGGATGGGGGCTTTTGGGGCTTTCTTT
TRBJ2-7	.	TRBV7-8	.	CASSPTRTERYEQYF	TGTGCCAGCAGTCCCACCCGGACAGAAAGGTACGAGCAGTACTTC
TRBJ2-5	TRBD1	TRBV28	.	CASSSDRVRQETQYF	TGTGCCAGCAGTTCAGACAGGGTGCGCCAAGAGACCCAGTACTTC
TRBJ2-3	.	TRBV5-1	once	CASSLGGSTDTQYF	TGCGCCAGCAGCTTGGGTGGTAGCACAGATACGCAGTATTTT
TRBJ1-4	TRBD1	TRBV2	once	CASSDTDRATATNEKLFF	TGTGCCAGCAGTGATACGGACAGGGCTACGGCAACTAATGAAAAACTGTTTTTT
TRBJ1-2	.	TRBV19	.	CASSIWQGSLANYGYTF	TGTGCCAGTAGTATCTGGCAGGGATCCTTGGCTAACTATGGCTACACCTTC
TRBJ2-1	.	TRBV7-6	.	CASSLEGSSYNEQFF	TGTGCCAGCAGCTTAGAGGGAAGCTCCTACAATGAGCAGTTCTTC